This entry is about one T cell receptor (beta chain). Time point meaning: patch test 1, 2 weeks after DPC sensitization. Treatment: therapeutic diphenylcyclopropenone sensitization with weekly scalp DPC. The data were taken from a study of human T cells and chemical hapten exposure. Study information: Readings were taken at 6 days from patch tests that had applied 0.01% DPC to the upper back. How much TCR each sample yielded varied, mostly because pooled library volumes differed slightly.

For the library, individual cDNA molecules each received unique molecular identifiers. MiXCR was run by TCRdb on the RACE reads, yielding one entry per CDR3 protein. The sample has roughly 70,000 distinct CDR3 sequences, around 30% seen once. The CDR3 sequence is 14 residues long. Germline CDR1 and CDR2: SGHTA and FQGNSA. J gave up 2 bases and V 5 bases, and 4 bases lay outside the gene matches. This receptor was identified in a man aged 40-50 years with alopecia areata. Some clones in this sample may be carry-over from other donors' samples. The sequencing here drew on whole blood, taken in connection with sensitization to the hapten diphenylcyclopropenone (DPC). The chain uses TRBV7-2 and TRBJ2-3; 7 bases agree with TRBD2. The CDR3 spells CASSREVLTDTQYF. The CDR3, as DNA: TGTGCCAGCAGCCGGGAGGTTCTCACAGATACGCAGTATTTT. The variable domain in full, with the rest retrieved from reference TRBV7-2 and TRBJ2-3, is GAGVSQSPSNKVTEKGKDVELRCDPISGHTALYWYRQSLGQGLEFLIYFQGNSAPDKSGLPSDRFSAERTGGSVSTLTIQRTQQEDSAVYLCASSREVLTDTQYFGPGTRLTVL.